The clone carrying this T cell receptor beta chain appeared many times. Antigen unknown. With molecular barcodes, quantitative 5'-RACE was used to make the TCR beta libraries. TCRdb passed the 5' RACE reads through MiXCR, listing each CDR3 protein once. The sample shows roughly 40,000 distinct CDR3 sequences, around 2.9% of them seen only once. The data originate from a study of CD8 T cells in ankylosing spondylitis. Notes on the study in general: Matched ankylosing spondylitis synovial fluid reportedly showed significant enrichment of disease-linked clones.

Germline V gene lookup returns CDR1 SGDLS and CDR2 YYNGEE. There are 15 residues in the CDR3. V was shortened by 0 bases and J by 1 base, with 10 bases between the two germline ends. The chain combines TRBV9 with TRBJ1-1; possibly TRBD1 for D (5 bases). The sequenced material came from blood, either unsorted or a sorted T cell fraction (not recorded which). The TCR originated in a male donor with ankylosing spondylitis or in good health (not recorded which). The DNA for the CDR3 is TGTGCCAGCAGCGTAGCATGGGGCGCGAACACTGAAGCTTTCTTT. This sequence encodes CASSVAWGANTEAFF. The whole variable domain, filled in from reference TRBV9 and TRBJ1-1, reads DSGVTQTPKHLITATGQRVTLRCSPRSGDLSVYWYQQSLDQGLQFLIQYYNGEERAKGNILERFSAQQFPDLHSELNLSSLELGDSALYFCASSVAWGANTEAFFGQGTRLTVV.